These T cell receptor beta chains were read from a single sample in a study of blood T cell repertoires in COVID-19. The table came from immunoSEQ multiplex PCR; TCRdb's copy has only in-frame clones and leaves some out. Of 350,000 to 400,000 clones in the sample, roughly 84% were seen once. Material for sequencing was PBMCs or T cells enriched from blood (not recorded which). These receptors originate from a woman between 25 and 40 years old who had recovered from COVID-19. Both conserved end residues are part of each CDR3. Fields, in order: CDR3 protein, CDR3 DNA, D gene, V gene, CDR3 length, J gene, clone size. D genes are given only for firm matches. Size values are once, few and many counts, or a class for expanded clones, and some rows have none.

CDR3 protein: CASSPEQSEAFF
CDR3 DNA: TGTGCCAGCTCACCGGAGCAGAGTGAAGCTTTCTTT
D gene: .
V gene: TRBV18
CDR3 length: 12
J gene: TRBJ1-1
clone size: .

CDR3 protein: CASSQVPGREGTGELFF
CDR3 DNA: TGCGCCAGCAGCCAAGTCCCTGGGCGGGAGGGCACCGGGGAGCTGTTTTTT
D gene: TRBD2
V gene: TRBV4-1
CDR3 length: 17
J gene: TRBJ2-2
clone size: .

CDR3 protein: CASSSPQTSGPTDTQYF
CDR3 DNA: TGTGCCAGCAGCTCCCCTCAGACTAGCGGGCCCACAGATACGCAGTATTTT
D gene: TRBD2
V gene: TRBV11-2
CDR3 length: 17
J gene: TRBJ2-3
clone size: .

CDR3 protein: CASSFSMTSGRVANTGELFF
CDR3 DNA: TGCGCCAGCAGCTTCTCAATGACTAGCGGGAGGGTTGCGAACACCGGGGAGCTGTTTTTT
D gene: TRBD2
V gene: TRBV5-1
CDR3 length: 20
J gene: TRBJ2-2
clone size: .

CDR3 protein: CASSPTGTGYSPLHF
CDR3 DNA: TGTGCCAGCAGCCCAACCGGGACAGGCTACTCACCCCTCCACTTT
D gene: TRBD1
V gene: TRBV7-2
CDR3 length: 15
J gene: TRBJ1-6
clone size: .

CDR3 protein: CASRWGGEQFF
CDR3 DNA: TGCGCCAGCAGATGGGGGGGTGAGCAGTTCTTC
D gene: TRBD2
V gene: TRBV5-1
CDR3 length: 11
J gene: TRBJ2-1
clone size: .

CDR3 protein: CASSSRGSRATNDQFF
CDR3 DNA: TGTGCCAGCAGCTCCCGAGGTAGCAGGGCCACGAATGATCAGTTCTTC
D gene: .
V gene: TRBV7-9
CDR3 length: 16
J gene: TRBJ2-1
clone size: once

CDR3 protein: CASSDWGPYGYTF
CDR3 DNA: TGTGCCAGCAGTGATTGGGGCCCCTATGGCTACACCTTC
D gene: .
V gene: TRBV2
CDR3 length: 13
J gene: TRBJ1-2
clone size: .

CDR3 protein: CASSLETSGSGETQYF
CDR3 DNA: TGCGCCAGCAGCTTGGAGACTAGCGGGAGCGGGGAGACCCAGTACTTC
D gene: TRBD2
V gene: TRBV5-1
CDR3 length: 16
J gene: TRBJ2-5
clone size: .

CDR3 protein: CASSESGTGGYQPQHF
CDR3 DNA: TGCGCCAGCAGTGAGTCTGGAACCGGAGGGTATCAGCCCCAGCATTTT
D gene: .
V gene: TRBV10-2
CDR3 length: 16
J gene: TRBJ1-5
clone size: .

CDR3 protein: CASSLRGGPTDTQYF
CDR3 DNA: TGCGCCAGCAGCTTAAGAGGGGGTCCCACAGATACGCAGTATTTT
D gene: .
V gene: TRBV5-1
CDR3 length: 15
J gene: TRBJ2-3
clone size: once

CDR3 protein: CASSFYLAEEQFF
CDR3 DNA: TGTGCCAGCAGCTTTTATCTAGCGGAGGAGCAGTTCTTC
D gene: TRBD2
V gene: TRBV7-2
CDR3 length: 13
J gene: TRBJ2-1
clone size: .

CDR3 protein: CASSQRGDSQETQYF
CDR3 DNA: TGCGCCAGCAGCCAGCGGGGGGACTCCCAAGAGACCCAGTACTTC
D gene: TRBD2
V gene: TRBV5-1
CDR3 length: 15
J gene: TRBJ2-5
clone size: .

CDR3 protein: CASSLERIGGGYTF
CDR3 DNA: TGCGCCAGCAGCTTGGAGCGCATAGGGGGCGGCTACACCTTC
D gene: TRBD1
V gene: TRBV5-1
CDR3 length: 14
J gene: TRBJ1-2
clone size: once

CDR3 protein: CASSPTSRPINTEAFF
CDR3 DNA: TGCGCCAGCAGCCCTACGAGCCGTCCGATTAACACTGAAGCTTTCTTT
D gene: .
V gene: TRBV5-1
CDR3 length: 16
J gene: TRBJ1-1
clone size: .

CDR3 protein: CASSLPEDRGKSPLHF
CDR3 DNA: TGTGCCAGCAGCTTACCCGAGGACAGGGGGAAATCACCCCTCCACTTT
D gene: TRBD1
V gene: TRBV11-2
CDR3 length: 16
J gene: TRBJ1-6
clone size: .

CDR3 protein: CSVEFRGGHTEAFF
CDR3 DNA: TGCAGCGTTGAATTTCGAGGGGGACACACTGAAGCTTTCTTT
D gene: .
V gene: TRBV29-1
CDR3 length: 14
J gene: TRBJ1-1
clone size: .

CDR3 protein: CASSLVASGATDTQYF
CDR3 DNA: TGTGCCAGCAGCTTAGTGGCTAGCGGAGCCACAGATACGCAGTATTTT
D gene: TRBD2
V gene: TRBV13
CDR3 length: 16
J gene: TRBJ2-3
clone size: once

CDR3 protein: CASSLAGTVGEKLFF
CDR3 DNA: TGTGCCAGCAGCTTAGCCGGGACAGTGGGTGAAAAACTGTTTTTT
D gene: TRBD1
V gene: TRBV7-9
CDR3 length: 15
J gene: TRBJ1-4
clone size: .

CDR3 protein: CASSLGYTGANQPQHF
CDR3 DNA: TGTGCCAGCAGCTTGGGATACACAGGGGCCAATCAGCCCCAGCATTTT
D gene: TRBD1
V gene: TRBV5-6
CDR3 length: 16
J gene: TRBJ1-5
clone size: .

CDR3 protein: CASSLEGARQPQHF
CDR3 DNA: TGTGCCAGCAGCCTAGAGGGGGCGAGGCAGCCCCAGCATTTT
D gene: TRBD1
V gene: TRBV3-1/TRBV3-2
CDR3 length: 14
J gene: TRBJ1-5
clone size: .

CDR3 protein: CASRPMGGGGLLDTQYF
CDR3 DNA: TGTGCCAGCAGACCTATGGGGGGGGGTGGCTTGTTGGATACGCAGTATTTT
D gene: TRBD2
V gene: TRBV28
CDR3 length: 17
J gene: TRBJ2-3
clone size: .

CDR3 protein: CASSTSGRLTGELFF
CDR3 DNA: TGTGCCAGCAGCACAAGCGGGAGACTCACCGGGGAGCTGTTTTTT
D gene: TRBD2
V gene: TRBV13
CDR3 length: 15
J gene: TRBJ2-2
clone size: .

CDR3 protein: CASSELGQGSGNTIYF
CDR3 DNA: TGTGCCAGCAGTGAGTTGGGACAGGGCTCTGGAAACACCATATATTTT
D gene: TRBD1
V gene: TRBV2
CDR3 length: 16
J gene: TRBJ1-3
clone size: once

CDR3 protein: CASRGMGTEAFF
CDR3 DNA: TGTGCCTCCAGGGGGATGGGCACTGAAGCTTTCTTT
D gene: TRBD1
V gene: TRBV7-9
CDR3 length: 12
J gene: TRBJ1-1
clone size: .

CDR3 protein: CASSATPGAGANVLTF
CDR3 DNA: TGTGCCAGCAGCGCCACCCCAGGGGCTGGGGCCAACGTCCTGACTTTC
D gene: .
V gene: TRBV7-9
CDR3 length: 16
J gene: TRBJ2-6
clone size: .

CDR3 protein: CSGRQIQDTEAFF
CDR3 DNA: TGCAGCGGGCGACAGATACAAGACACTGAAGCTTTCTTT
D gene: .
V gene: TRBV29-1
CDR3 length: 13
J gene: TRBJ1-1
clone size: .

CDR3 protein: CAWSVHSNQPQHF
CDR3 DNA: TGTGCCTGGAGTGTACATAGCAATCAGCCCCAGCATTTT
D gene: .
V gene: TRBV30
CDR3 length: 13
J gene: TRBJ1-5
clone size: .

CDR3 protein: CASRGQGLSKNIQYF
CDR3 DNA: TGTGCCAGTAGAGGCCAGGGGTTATCCAAAAACATTCAGTACTTC
D gene: .
V gene: TRBV19
CDR3 length: 15
J gene: TRBJ2-4
clone size: once

CDR3 protein: CASSFLSYEQYF
CDR3 DNA: TGTGCCAGCAGTTTTCTTTCCTACGAGCAGTACTTC
D gene: .
V gene: TRBV28
CDR3 length: 12
J gene: TRBJ2-7
clone size: .

CDR3 protein: CASSLVSRANYGYTF
CDR3 DNA: TGCGCCAGCAGCTTGGTGTCCAGGGCTAACTATGGCTACACCTTC
D gene: .
V gene: TRBV5-1
CDR3 length: 15
J gene: TRBJ1-2
clone size: .

CDR3 protein: CASSLWTGGSYEQYF
CDR3 DNA: TGTGCCAGCAGCTTGTGGACAGGGGGCTCCTACGAGCAGTACTTC
D gene: TRBD1
V gene: TRBV7-9
CDR3 length: 15
J gene: TRBJ2-7
clone size: .

CDR3 protein: CASSLGQGAMDTEAFF
CDR3 DNA: TGTGCCAGCAGCCTGGGACAGGGGGCTATGGACACTGAAGCTTTCTTT
D gene: TRBD1
V gene: TRBV7-2
CDR3 length: 16
J gene: TRBJ1-1
clone size: .

CDR3 protein: CASSLLGQGLSSYNEQFF
CDR3 DNA: TGTGCCAGCAGCCTCTTGGGACAGGGACTAAGCTCCTACAATGAGCAGTTCTTC
D gene: TRBD1
V gene: TRBV14
CDR3 length: 18
J gene: TRBJ2-1
clone size: once

CDR3 protein: CASSIGGLAADTQYF
CDR3 DNA: TGTGCCAGTAGTATAGGGGGACTAGCGGCAGATACGCAGTATTTT
D gene: TRBD2
V gene: TRBV19
CDR3 length: 15
J gene: TRBJ2-3
clone size: .

CDR3 protein: CATSKRQGLTDEQYF
CDR3 DNA: TGTGCCACCAGCAAACGACAGGGACTTACGGACGAGCAGTACTTC
D gene: .
V gene: TRBV15
CDR3 length: 15
J gene: TRBJ2-7
clone size: .

CDR3 protein: CASSVVPTGYEQYF
CDR3 DNA: TGTGCCAGCAGCGTAGTCCCAACTGGCTACGAGCAGTACTTC
D gene: .
V gene: TRBV9
CDR3 length: 14
J gene: TRBJ2-7
clone size: .